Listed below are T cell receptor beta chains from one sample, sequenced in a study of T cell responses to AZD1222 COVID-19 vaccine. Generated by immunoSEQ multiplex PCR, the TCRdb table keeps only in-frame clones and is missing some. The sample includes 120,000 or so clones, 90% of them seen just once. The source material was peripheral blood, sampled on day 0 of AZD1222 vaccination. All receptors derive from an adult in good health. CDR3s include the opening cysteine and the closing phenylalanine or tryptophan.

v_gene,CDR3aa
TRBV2,CASSLRLATNEKLFF
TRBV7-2,CASSFTSGSRVNEQFF
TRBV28,CASSSGTASSYNEQFF
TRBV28,CASSLSGQLTIKNIQYF
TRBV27,CASSLWDGYEQYF
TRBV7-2,CASSLDTASYNEQFF
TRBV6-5,CASSSRVSPNTGELFF
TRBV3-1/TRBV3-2,CASSRVTGASTDTQYF
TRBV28,CASSWTGRYEQYF
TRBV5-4,CASSLATGGVGYTF